This TCR beta chain is drawn from a study of PD-1 blockade in classical Hodgkin lymphoma. Across the whole study: Patients were given intravenous nivolumab, 3 mg/kg, every 2 weeks.

Here immunoSEQ multiplex PCR was the method, and the copy in TCRdb shows in-frame clones only, minus some. The sample includes roughly 40,000 clones, about 90% of them seen just once. Study-wide results and caveats: It was reported that newly diagnosed patients had less baseline TCR diversity than healthy donors.

Each patient's relapse followed autologous stem cell transplantation, and brentuximab vedotin exposure varied. Patients reached a best response of complete response, partial response or progressive disease. This clone appeared a single time. The antigen is unknown. CDR1 is MDHEN and CDR2 is SYDVKM in the germline V gene. Trimming left V 6 bases short and J 1 base short, with 15 bases between. This CDR3 has 15 residues. The chain couples TRBV28 to TRBJ1-1, with TRBD1 as a possible D gene (6 bases). This TCR derives from a human donor with classical Hodgkin lymphoma. This specimen consisted of peripheral blood mononuclear cells (PBMCs), obtained at baseline. The CDR3 region is CASSQGGVRNTEAFF. The CDR3 DNA is TGTGCCAGCAGCCAAGGGGGGGTAAGGAACACTGAAGCTTTCTTT.